This T cell receptor (beta chain) emerged from a study of blood T cell dynamics during melanoma immunotherapy. DNA loading was fixed at about 360 ng for all bulk PBMC samples. Clones were read by immunoSEQ multiplex PCR, and TCRdb kept only the in-frame ones, dropping some. This repertoire shows approximately 13,000 clones, under 90% found once; its top ten account for 3% to 4%. Time point of the sample: pre-treatment baseline. Disease control meant complete response, partial response or stable disease at 12 weeks. This CDR3 is built from 17 residues. Germline assignment: CDR1 SQVTM and CDR2 ANQGSEA. V gave up 5 bases and J gave up 4 bases, with 25 bases separating them.

The TCR comes from a human donor with melanoma. V gene TRBV29-1 combines with J gene TRBJ2-3; maybe TRBD2 (7 bases). This sample comprised blood, obtained from a patient treated with checkpoint blockade. CDR3 residues: CSVRGASGAGHADTQYF. CDR3 coding DNA: TGCAGCGTTCGGGGGGCTAGCGGCGCTGGACATGCAGATACGCAGTATTTT.